This T cell receptor (beta chain) emerged from a study of cytomegalovirus exposure and HLA in healthy donors. Study findings and constraints: Cytomegalovirus association was assigned to approximately 160 TCR beta chains. For cytomegalovirus status, the classifier reportedly gave diagnoses with high specificity and sensitivity.

Remarks on this clone: Its antigen is unknown.

The junction had 4 bases not matched to a gene; V was cut back by 7 bases and J by 4 bases. Germline V gene lookup returns CDR1 SEHNR and CDR2 FQNEAQ (reference sequence). The CDR3 spans 15 residues. TCRdb's table, derived via immunoSEQ multiplex PCR, lists solely in-frame clones and lacks some. The sample consists of about 120,000 clones, more than 95% of them appearing once. The gene calls are TRBV7-9 and TRBJ2-1; TRBD2 aligns across 13 bases. This receptor was obtained from a man aged 18 to 30 in good health and CMV-seronegative. The sample taken for sequencing was PBMCs. This chain's CDR3 is CASTRTSGGYNEQFF. The CDR3, as DNA: TGTGCCAGCACCAGGACTAGCGGGGGATACAATGAGCAGTTCTTC.